This is a list of T cell receptor beta chains from one sample in a study of blood T cell repertoires in COVID-19. Using immunoSEQ multiplex PCR, the repertoire was profiled, and TCRdb retains in-frame clones only, with some absent. Of approximately 170,000 clones in the sample, approximately 90% were seen once. Sequencing input: peripheral blood. Every receptor here comes from a man aged 25 to 40 with acute or convalescent COVID-19. Each CDR3 is given with its conserved first and last residue. The D gene is left open where the match is weak. Only some rows state a clone size, as once, few, many or a class for expanded clones.

d_call	v_call	clone_size	j_call	cdr3_nt	cdr3_aa
-	TRBV19	-	TRBJ2-6	TGTGCCACGAGGTTCTCTGGGGCCAACGTCCTGACTTTC	CATRFSGANVLTF
-	TRBV13	-	TRBJ1-3	TGTGCCAGCAGCACCGCCGAGGGCGCCGCGGTCCCGAGCTCTGGAAACACCATATATTTT	CASSTAEGAAVPSSGNTIYF
-	TRBV19	-	TRBJ1-1	TGTGCCAGTGAACCAGGGTCCTTGAACACTGAAGCTTTCTTT	CASEPGSLNTEAFF
-	TRBV28	-	TRBJ1-5	TGTGCCACCTACGACGCGGGACGGGGGAATCAGCCCCAGCATTTT	CATYDAGRGNQPQHF
TRBD1	TRBV18	-	TRBJ2-1	TGTGCCAGCTCACCAAAGGGACAGGGGTCCTACAATGAGCAGTTCTTC	CASSPKGQGSYNEQFF
-	TRBV5-6	-	TRBJ1-1	TGTGCCAGCAGCCTTTTACGGGCTGAAGCTTTCTTT	CASSLLRAEAFF
TRBD1	TRBV7-8	-	TRBJ2-3	TGTGCCAGCAGCTTGGGACAGACAGATACGCAGTATTTT	CASSLGQTDTQYF
-	TRBV5-5	-	TRBJ1-3	-	CASSLVRARANTIYF
TRBD2	TRBV14	-	TRBJ2-3	TGTGCCAGCAGCCAAATAGCGGGAACGGGAGATACGCAGTATTTT	CASSQIAGTGDTQYF
-	TRBV9	-	TRBJ1-4	TGTGCCAGCAGCGTAAGCGGGGCAGGCCAGGAGGAAAAACTGTTTTTT	CASSVSGAGQEEKLFF
-	TRBV6-5	-	TRBJ1-4	TGTGCCAGCAGTCCCCAGGGACTGCTGAATGAAAAACTGTTTTTT	CASSPQGLLNEKLFF
TRBD1	TRBV7-9	-	TRBJ1-6	TGTGCCAGTGTATTAGGGGGACAGAGCTCCTATAATTCACCCCTCCACTTT	CASVLGGQSSYNSPLHF
TRBD2	TRBV27	once	TRBJ2-3	TGTGCCAGCAGTCTAAGGACTAGCGTAATAGATACGCAGTATTTT	CASSLRTSVIDTQYF
-	TRBV4-1	-	TRBJ2-5	TGCGCCAGCAGCCAAGCGGGGATATATCAAGAGACCCAGTACTTC	CASSQAGIYQETQYF
-	TRBV7-3	-	TRBJ1-1	TGTGCCAGCAGCTTATCCGGGGGGCAGAACACTGAAGCTTTCTTT	CASSLSGGQNTEAFF
-	TRBV2	-	TRBJ2-7	TGTGCCAGCATGCGAGTCCTGAGTGGCGAGCAGTACTTC	CASMRVLSGEQYF
TRBD1	TRBV28	-	TRBJ1-1	TGTGCCAGCAGGGGAAATGACAGGGGGAACACTGAAGCTTTCTTT	CASRGNDRGNTEAFF
-	TRBV6-1	-	TRBJ1-2	TGTGCCAGCAGTGAAAATATATATGGCTACACCTTC	CASSENIYGYTF
-	TRBV12-5	-	TRBJ2-5	TGTGCTAGTGGTTTGGGGGGGGAGCAAGAGACCCAGTACTTC	CASGLGGEQETQYF
TRBD1	TRBV15	-	TRBJ1-1	TGTGCCACCAGCGGACAGGGGGCGTCATACATTGAAGCTTTCTTT	CATSGQGASYIEAFF
TRBD1	TRBV6-5	-	TRBJ1-1	TGTGCCAGTAGAACAGGGGCCGTCACTGAAGCTTTCTTT	CASRTGAVTEAFF